These 5 T cell receptor beta chains share one sample of origin, sequenced in a study of cytomegalovirus exposure and HLA in healthy donors. PCR involved 60 Vbeta and 13 Jbeta primers. TCRdb's table, derived via immunoSEQ multiplex PCR, lists solely in-frame clones and lacks some. The data show under 110,000 clones, roughly 80% seen once. The specimen was PBMCs. The receptors were gathered from a man in his sixties in good health and CMV-seronegative.

J is TRBJ2-7 and V is TRBV15; tentative D call: TRBD2 (5 bases). CDR3 length: 13 residues. V was trimmed by 0 bases and J by 4 bases, leaving 7 bases between them. Germline CDR1 is LNHNV and CDR2 is YYDKDF (reference sequence). CDR3 sequence: CATSRDRGYEQYV. The CDR3 DNA reads as TGTGCCACCAGCAGAGATCGGGGATACGAGCAGTACGTC.

The J gene is TRBJ2-2, the V gene TRBV7-6, with 10 bases that match TRBD2. With V trimmed by 4 bases and J by 5 bases, 7 bases remained unmatched. The CDR3 runs 16 residues. In germline, CDR1 is SGHVS, CDR2 FNYEAQ. This CDR3 reads CASSSGLAVNTGELFF. Written as DNA, the CDR3 is TGTGCCAGCAGCTCAGGACTAGCGGTTAATACCGGGGAGCTGTTTTTT.

V usage is TRBV5-6 and J usage is TRBJ2-1, with TRBD2 matching over 11 bases. The germline gives CDR1 SGHDT, CDR2 YYEEEE. CDR3 length equals 19 residues. V lost 2 bases to trimming and J lost 6 bases; unmatched junction nucleotides: 16. The CDR3 is CASSFGRGLAGGPGNEQFF. The CDR3 DNA is TGTGCCAGCAGCTTCGGACGCGGTCTAGCGGGGGGCCCGGGCAATGAGCAGTTCTTC.

The chain carries TRBV29-1 and TRBJ2-5; D is perhaps TRBD1 (5 bases). This CDR3 contains 12 residues. Germline V gene data show CDR1 as SQVTM and CDR2 as ANQGSEA. V was shortened by 4 bases and J by 2 bases, with 8 bases between the two germline ends. The CDR3 coding sequence is TGCAGCGTTGCAGGGATACAAGAGACCCAGTACTTC. Protein product: CSVAGIQETQYF.

The V and J genes are TRBV7-2 and TRBJ2-3; 11 nucleotides match TRBD1. The CDR3 runs 15 residues. Looked up from germline, CDR1 is SGHTA and CDR2 is FQGNSA. The V segment lost 5 bases and the J segment 1 base; nucleotides outside the gene matches: 2. CDR3 DNA: TGTGCCAGCAGCCAGGGACAGGGGGGCACAGATACGCAGTATTTT. It specifies CASSQGQGGTDTQYF.